This TCR beta chain was obtained from a study of T cell repertoires in cytomegalovirus infection. Study at large: Indications of both CMV infection and matching HLA type were provided by public TCR beta signatures. Study-wide results and limits: Within the response measured ex vivo, HLA-C-restricted CMV-specific TCR beta clonotypes were dominant.

V shed 5 bases, J shed 0 bases, and the junction held 3 bases outside the gene matches. Germline V gene sequence: CDR1 MDHEN, CDR2 SYDVKM. The CDR3 contains 15 residues. There are a few counts of this clonotype. Its antigen is unknown. Each CDR3 protein gets one entry after TCRdb re-called the reads with MiXCR. The sample shows 300,000 to 400,000 distinct CDR3 sequences, 25% to 35% of them seen only once. The chain has TRBV28 and TRBJ1-3; 8 positions match TRBD1. This TCR came from a human donor in good health (CMV status not recorded). Some clones in this sample may be carry-over from other donors' samples. Source: cultured PBMCs, taken from culture after CMV antigen stimulation. This CDR3 reads CASSTTGGSGNTIYF. Written as DNA, the CDR3 is TGTGCCAGCAGTACCACAGGGGGCTCTGGAAACACCATATATTTT.